This entry describes one TCR beta chain. Its antigen is still unknown. This specimen belongs to a study of cytomegalovirus exposure and HLA in healthy donors. Study outcomes and limitations: Most TCR beta V segments were productive about 90% or about 30% of the time in an earlier analysis. A later analysis showed HLA-associated TCR beta chains outstripping equally common others in clonal expansion. Confirmation was obtained in vitro that three CMV-associated chains are specific for CMV antigens.

13 Jbeta primers and 60 Vbeta primers were used for the PCR. Libraries were prepared by immunoSEQ multiplex PCR; TCRdb keeps only in-frame clonotypes and omits some of them. The table shows roughly 99,000 clones, with 82% occurring only once. Sequencing was done on a sample of PBMCs. The sequence came from a man aged 30 to 39 in good health and CMV-seropositive.

The CDR3 DNA follows: TGCAGTGCTAGCGGGGTCTACGAGCAGTACTTC. This codes for CSASGVYEQYF. The rearrangement uses TRBV20-1 and TRBJ2-5, with D possibly TRBD2 on 5 matching bases. The end of the DNA aligns better with TRBJ2-7, so the J call may be wrong. The CDR3 length is 11 residues. Germline CDR1 is DFQATT and CDR2 is SNEGSKA (reference sequence).